These T cell receptor beta chains were read from a single sample in a study of breast tumors, draining lymph nodes, adjacent tissues. Each CDR3 protein gets one entry after TCRdb re-called the multiplex PCR reads with MiXCR. The profile shows fewer than 200,000 distinct CDR3 sequences, 30% to 35% of them singletons. Sequencing was performed on axillary lymph node tissue. The receptors derive from a female donor with breast cancer. Some clones in this sample may be carry-over from other donors' samples. CDR3s include the opening cysteine and the closing phenylalanine or tryptophan. D genes are given only for firm matches. Clone size appears in some rows only: once, few, many, or a class for an expanded clone.

clone_size d_call j_call v_call cdr3_aa cdr3_nt
many TRBD1 TRBJ2-2 TRBV7-7 CASSSTGGPGELFF TGTGCTAGCAGCTCGACAGGGGGCCCCGGGGAGCTGTTTTTT
many TRBD1 TRBJ2-2 TRBV6-5 CASRGQGLVTGELFF TGTGCCAGCAGGGGACAGGGTTTGGTCACCGGGGAGCTGTTTTTT
. . TRBJ2-7 TRBV6-2/TRBV6-3 CATLLPGDRSYEQYF TGTGCCACCCTCCTCCCTGGGGACCGCTCCTACGAGCAGTACTTC
many . TRBJ2-1 TRBV5-1 CASSLRPVNHPYNEQFF TGCGCCAGCAGCTTACGGCCAGTCAATCACCCCTACAATGAGCAGTTCTTC
. . TRBJ2-6 TRBV7-2 CASSTRGQGANVLTF TGTGCCAGCAGCACCCGAGGACAGGGGGCCAACGTCCTGACTTTC
many . TRBJ2-1 TRBV24-1 CATSGRYNEQFF TGTGCCACCAGTGGCAGATACAATGAGCAGTTCTTC
once TRBD2 TRBJ2-7 TRBV10-3 CAISESGLVQPYF TGTGCCATCAGTGAGTCGGGACTAGTGCAACCGTACTTC
many . TRBJ1-5 TRBV6-5 CASSGQNNQPQHF TGTGCCAGCAGTGGGCAGAACAATCAGCCCCAGCATTTT
many . TRBJ2-3 TRBV12-3/TRBV12-4 CASRPGHWNADTQYF TGTGCCAGCAGACCGGGGCACTGGAACGCAGATACGCAGTATTTT
. TRBD2 TRBJ2-1 TRBV6-6 CASSHRSGLAGFGSSYNEQFF TGTGCCAGCAGTCACCGTTCGGGACTAGCGGGATTTGGGAGCTCCTACAATGAGCAGTTCTTC
. TRBD1 TRBJ1-4 TRBV7-3 CASSSLDGQGWRKCEKLFF TGTGCCAGCAGCTCCCTGGACGGACAGGGGTGGCGCAAGTGTGAAAAACTGTTTTTT
many . TRBJ1-6 TRBV11-2 CASSLRRGAYGPLHF TGTGCCAGCAGCTTACGTCGGGGGGCATATGGGCCCCTCCACTTT
many . TRBJ2-7 TRBV20-1 CSQTRTNEQYF TGCAGTCAGACTAGAACGAACGAGCAGTACTTC
many . TRBJ1-2 TRBV20-1 CSASKTSHGYTF TGCAGTGCTAGTAAAACATCCCATGGCTACACCTTC
few TRBD1 TRBJ1-1 TRBV12-3/TRBV12-4 CASSKHMGQGDKEAFF TGTGCCAGCAGCAAGCACATGGGACAGGGGGATAAAGAAGCTTTCTTT
many TRBD2 TRBJ2-2 TRBV7-3 CASSLNLAGLHTGELFF TGTGCCAGCAGCTTAAATCTAGCGGGGCTACACACCGGGGAGCTGTTTTTT
few . TRBJ1-1 TRBV7-9 CASSLVQRNTEAFF TGTGCCAGCAGCTTAGTCCAGAGGAACACTGAAGCTTTCTTT
. . TRBJ1-6 TRBV4-1 CASSQEGARNNSPLHF TGCGCCAGCAGCCAAGAAGGGGCCAGAAATAATTCACCCCTCCACTTT
many TRBD1 TRBJ2-7 TRBV6-6 CASKQSGGDYEQYF TGTGCCAGCAAACAGTCAGGGGGTGACTACGAGCAGTACTTC
many TRBD1 TRBJ1-2 TRBV19 CASSIVPGQVPYGYTF TGTGCCAGTAGTATCGTCCCGGGACAGGTGCCCTATGGCTACACCTTC
. TRBD1 TRBJ2-3 TRBV24-1 CATSPQGSTDTQYF TGTGCCACCAGTCCACAGGGGAGCACAGATACGCAGTATTTT
many . TRBJ2-5 TRBV7-2 CASSPQGWGGGETQYF TGTGCCAGCAGCCCCCAGGGGTGGGGGGGCGGTGAGACCCAGTACTTC
many TRBD1 TRBJ1-4 TRBV5-6 CASVPAGGKGEKLFF TGTGCCAGCGTACCCGCAGGGGGAAAGGGGGAAAAACTGTTTTTT
. . TRBJ2-7 TRBV2 CASSEGLTYEQYF TGTGCCAGCAGTGAGGGGCTTACCTACGAGCAGTACTTC
many . TRBJ2-3 TRBV20-1 CSAPAASGTDTQYF TGCAGTGCCCCCGCGGCGTCAGGCACAGATACGCAGTATTTT